A selection of T cell receptor beta chains follows, all from one sample in a study of T cells after yellow fever vaccination. Using its own MiXCR run on the 5' RACE reads, TCRdb lists one record per CDR3 protein. The data hold some 120,000 distinct CDR3 sequences, with roughly 15% observed a single time. The starting material was CD8+ T cells sorted from PBMCs, obtained 5 days after the yellow fever booster vaccination. Receptors originate from a man aged 18 to 30 who received the YFV17D yellow fever vaccine. CDR3s include the opening cysteine and the closing phenylalanine or tryptophan. The D gene is left open where the match is weak. For some rows the clone size is stated as once, few or many, or as a class when expanded; others skip it.

TRBV23-1,.,TRBJ1-5,.,CASSPPRRPNQPQHF,TGCGCCAGCAGCCCCCCCCGCCGGCCGAATCAGCCCCAGCATTTT
TRBV5-4,TRBD2,TRBJ2-5,.,CASSRRAGLGTQYF,TGTGCCAGCAGCCGCCGAGCGGGGCTAGGAACCCAGTACTTC
TRBV27,TRBD2,TRBJ2-1,.,CASSLSLGLAYEQFF,TGTGCCAGCAGTTTATCGCTCGGACTAGCCTATGAGCAGTTCTTC
TRBV5-1,.,TRBJ2-1,.,CASSIRDPPLYNEQFF,TGCGCCAGCAGCATCCGGGACCCCCCTTTATACAATGAGCAGTTCTTC
TRBV6-2/TRBV6-3,.,TRBJ1-5,few,CASSYYGGFLQHF,TGTGCCAGCAGTTATTACGGAGGCTTTCTCCAGCATTTT
TRBV4-1,TRBD1,TRBJ1-1,.,CASSPVGGEGARTEAFF,TGCGCCAGCAGCCCCGTCGGCGGTGAGGGGGCGAGAACTGAAGCTTTCTTT
TRBV29-1,.,TRBJ2-2,.,CSANRDTGELFF,TGCAGCGCAAACAGGGACACCGGGGAGCTGTTTTTT
TRBV14,.,TRBJ2-2,.,CASSPKKPNTGELFF,TGTGCCAGCAGCCCAAAGAAACCCAACACCGGGGAGCTGTTTTTT
TRBV4-1,TRBD1,TRBJ2-5,few,CASSQELYPGQGAGETQYF,TGCGCCAGCAGCCAAGAGCTTTACCCGGGACAGGGGGCGGGTGAGACCCAGTACTTC
TRBV11-2,TRBD2,TRBJ2-4,.,CASSARTSGGSDIQYF,TGTGCCAGCAGCGCCCGGACTAGCGGGGGGTCAGACATTCAGTACTTC
TRBV6-5,TRBD1,TRBJ2-1,.,CASSATGKGAWEKFF,TGTGCCAGCAGTGCGACAGGGAAGGGTGCTTGGGAGAAGTTCTTC
TRBV4-1,.,TRBJ2-1,many,CASSQVGNPYNEQFF,TGCGCCAGCAGCCAAGTAGGAAATCCCTACAATGAGCAGTTCTTC
TRBV29-1,.,TRBJ2-3,.,CSVGTGTDTQYF,TGCAGCGTGGGGACTGGCACAGATACGCAGTATTTT
TRBV4-2,.,TRBJ1-2,.,CASSYRGAGGYTF,TGTGCCAGCAGTTACCGGGGCGCGGGGGGCTACACCTTC
TRBV7-9,TRBD1,TRBJ2-2,.,CASSWGYRGTNTGELFF,TGTGCCAGCAGCTGGGGTTACAGGGGGACGAACACCGGGGAGCTGTTTTTT
TRBV19,.,TRBJ1-2,few,CASSIDSLGANYGYTF,TGTGCCAGTAGTATAGATTCGCTGGGCGCGAACTATGGCTACACCTTC
TRBV7-6,.,TRBJ1-5,.,CASSLADRRNQPQHF,TGTGCCAGCAGCTTAGCCGACAGGAGAAATCAGCCCCAGCATTTT
TRBV9,.,TRBJ2-7,many,CASSPESHEQYF,TGTGCCAGCAGCCCCGAGTCCCACGAGCAGTACTTC
TRBV5-5,.,TRBJ2-1,many,CASSLEGNEQFF,TGTGCCAGCAGCTTGGAAGGGAATGAGCAGTTCTTC
TRBV2,TRBD1,TRBJ1-3,once,CASREGAQAGNTIYF,TGTGCCAGCAGGGAGGGGGCTCAAGCTGGAAACACCATATATTTT
TRBV6-6,.,TRBJ2-3,.,CASRLGHSTDTQYF,TGTGCCAGCAGACTCGGACACAGCACAGATACGCAGTATTTT
TRBV4-2,TRBD1,TRBJ2-7,.,CASSQAETGEMSYEQYF,TGTGCCAGCAGCCAAGCGGAAACAGGGGAAATGTCCTACGAGCAGTACTTC
TRBV7-3,.,TRBJ1-1,.,CASSWGVYTEAFF,TGTGCCAGCAGCTGGGGGGTCTACACTGAAGCTTTCTTT
TRBV5-1,.,TRBJ2-3,many,CASSPHRGGSTDTQYF,TGCGCCAGCAGCCCTCATAGGGGTGGAAGCACAGATACGCAGTATTTT
TRBV4-3,.,TRBJ1-4,.,CASSQKAAGFNSREKLFF,TGCGCCAGCAGCCAAAAAGCGGCAGGGTTCAACTCACGGGAAAAACTGTTTTTT
TRBV6-2/TRBV6-3,TRBD2,TRBJ2-1,few,CASSYSIGTSSRDEQFF,TGTGCCAGCAGTTACTCGATCGGGACTAGCTCGCGGGATGAGCAGTTCTTC
TRBV12-3/TRBV12-4,.,TRBJ1-2,.,CASSPPGLGYTF,TGTGCCAGCAGTCCACCCGGGCTAGGCTACACCTTC
TRBV6-2/TRBV6-3,TRBD2,TRBJ2-1,few,CASIPSGGRNEQFF,TGTGCCAGCATCCCTAGCGGGGGGCGCAATGAGCAGTTCTTC
TRBV18,TRBD1,TRBJ1-5,.,CASSPGTAPGQPQHF,TGTGCCAGCTCACCTGGGACAGCTCCTGGTCAGCCCCAGCATTTT
TRBV7-6,TRBD2,TRBJ2-3,.,CASSLRLAGGTDTQYF,TGTGCCAGCAGCCTTAGACTAGCGGGGGGCACAGATACGCAGTATTTT
TRBV10-2,.,TRBJ1-5,.,CASSTLVESPQHF,TGCGCCAGCAGTACCCTCGTGGAGTCTCCTCAGCATTTT
TRBV10-1,TRBD1,TRBJ2-1,.,CASSEGQGSYNEQFF,TGCGCCAGCAGCGAGGGACAGGGTTCCTACAATGAGCAGTTCTTC
TRBV4-3,.,TRBJ1-2,few,CASSQDGKVKYGYTF,TGCGCCAGCAGCCAAGATGGGAAGGTGAAATATGGCTACACCTTC
TRBV6-5,TRBD1,TRBJ2-7,few,CASSYWGQDTYEQYF,TGTGCCAGCAGTTACTGGGGACAGGATACCTACGAGCAGTACTTC
TRBV30,.,TRBJ2-7,.,CAWNLGGPYEQYF,TGTGCCTGGAACCTCGGGGGGCCCTACGAGCAGTACTTC
TRBV15,.,TRBJ1-2,few,CATSRDLATLAYGYTF,TGTGCCACCAGCAGAGATCTGGCGACCCTGGCCTATGGCTACACCTTC
TRBV7-9,.,TRBJ1-6,many,CASSLENSPLHF,TGTGCCAGCAGCTTAGAGAATTCACCCCTCCACTTT